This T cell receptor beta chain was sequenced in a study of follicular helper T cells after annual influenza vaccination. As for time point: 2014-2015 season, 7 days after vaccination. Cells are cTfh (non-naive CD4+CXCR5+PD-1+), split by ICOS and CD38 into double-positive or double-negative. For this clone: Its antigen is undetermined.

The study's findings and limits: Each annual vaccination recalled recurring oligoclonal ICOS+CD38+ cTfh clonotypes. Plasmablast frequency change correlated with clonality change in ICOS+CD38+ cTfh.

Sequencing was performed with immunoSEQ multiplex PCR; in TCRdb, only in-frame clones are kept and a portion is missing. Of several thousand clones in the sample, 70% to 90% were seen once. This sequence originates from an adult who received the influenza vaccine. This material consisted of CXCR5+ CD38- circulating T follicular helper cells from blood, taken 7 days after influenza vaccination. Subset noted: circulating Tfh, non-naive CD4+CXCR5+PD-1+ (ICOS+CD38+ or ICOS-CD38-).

The CDR3 loop is CASREDGWNTEAFF. CDR3 DNA sequence: TGTGCCAGCAGGGAGGACGGCTGGAACACTGAAGCTTTCTTT. The rearrangement joins TRBV2 to TRBJ1-1, with D uncertain. The CDR3 is 14 amino acids. Per germline, CDR1 SNHLY and CDR2 FYNNEI. V lost 6 bases, J lost 1 base, and 12 bases lay in between.